This T cell receptor beta chain was captured in a study of T-cell reconstitution after alpha-beta-depleted transplantation in children (TCRdb year 2016). For context, the study as a whole: Using TCR repertoire profiling, the study quantitatively followed how T-cell immune reconstitution unfolded in children after TCRalphabeta/CD19-depleted allogeneic hematopoietic cell transplantation. What the study reported, not specific to this receptor: In some patients, high TCRbeta diversity at day 60 was attributed to recipient T cells and intrathymic progenitors that had survived conditioning. The apparently early recovery of alphabetaT-cell counts about two months after transplant reportedly depended on only several hundred rapidly expanded clones that came from non-depleted graft cells. Over subsequent months, a decline in hyperexpanded clone frequencies was noted, and after one year, T-cell counts and TCRbeta diversity were mostly ascribed to newly produced T cells.

The treatment or condition label here, explained by the study, means: allogeneic hematopoietic cell transplantation with graft depleted of TCRalphabeta T cells and CD19 B cells. TCRalphabeta/CD19-depleted allogeneic hematopoietic cell grafts were given to the transplant recipients, all of whom were children. There are a few counts of this clonotype. The clone's antigen remains unknown. It has no much larger one-base neighbor in the sample; base qualities were not kept. The library came from PCR. The sample was run on an Illumina HiSeq 2500. TCR libraries were prepared with molecular barcoding, using unique molecular identifiers to normalize TCRbeta repertoire quantification. Through fastp at Q25 and MiXCR, TCRdb rebuilt clones from the public reads, retaining in-frame beta chains. Rows with one shared CDR3 protein collapse into an entry with the most common genes and DNA. In this sample the table shows around 180,000 distinct CDR3 sequences, over 8.5% of which occur a single time. The top ten clonotypes cover roughly 13% of the sample.

From cysteine to phenylalanine, the CDR3 is 14 amino acids long. CDR3 DNA only is kept here, 42 bases in frame from base 1. The germline V gene yields SGHTA for CDR1 and FQGNSA for CDR2. The junction shows trimming of 4 bases on V and 2 bases on J, plus 11 bases between the germline ends. The receptor comes from a boy between 2 and 15 years old with acute myeloid leukemia, due to receive a stem cell transplant. The source material was PBMCs, sampled before TCRalphabeta/CD19-depleted stem cell transplant. The rearranged segments are TRBV7-2 and TRBJ2-5; the D segment could be TRBD1, given 6 matching bases. CDR3 region: CASSSRGRQETQYF. In nucleotides, the sequence is TGTGCCAGCAGCTCCAGGGGCCGACAAGAGACCCAGTACTTC. With all but the CDR3 taken from the reference TRBV7-2 and TRBJ2-5 genes, the full variable domain is: GAGVSQSPSNKVTEKGKDVELRCDPISGHTALYWYRQSLGQGLEFLIYFQGNSAPDKSGLPSDRFSAERTGGSVSTLTIQRTQQEDSAVYLCASSSRGRQETQYFGPGTRLLVL.